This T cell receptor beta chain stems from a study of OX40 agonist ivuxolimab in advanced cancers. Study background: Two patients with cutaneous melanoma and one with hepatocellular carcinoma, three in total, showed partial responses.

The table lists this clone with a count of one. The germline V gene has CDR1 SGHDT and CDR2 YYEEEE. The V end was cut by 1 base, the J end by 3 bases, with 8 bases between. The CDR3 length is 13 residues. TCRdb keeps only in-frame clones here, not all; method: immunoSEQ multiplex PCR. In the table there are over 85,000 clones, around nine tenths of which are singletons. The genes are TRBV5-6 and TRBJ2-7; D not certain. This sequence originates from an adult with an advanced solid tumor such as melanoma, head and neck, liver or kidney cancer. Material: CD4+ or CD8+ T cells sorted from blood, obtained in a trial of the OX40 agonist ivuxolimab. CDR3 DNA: TGTGCCAGCAGCTTGCCCTACAGCTACGAGCAGTACTTC. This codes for CASSLPYSYEQYF.